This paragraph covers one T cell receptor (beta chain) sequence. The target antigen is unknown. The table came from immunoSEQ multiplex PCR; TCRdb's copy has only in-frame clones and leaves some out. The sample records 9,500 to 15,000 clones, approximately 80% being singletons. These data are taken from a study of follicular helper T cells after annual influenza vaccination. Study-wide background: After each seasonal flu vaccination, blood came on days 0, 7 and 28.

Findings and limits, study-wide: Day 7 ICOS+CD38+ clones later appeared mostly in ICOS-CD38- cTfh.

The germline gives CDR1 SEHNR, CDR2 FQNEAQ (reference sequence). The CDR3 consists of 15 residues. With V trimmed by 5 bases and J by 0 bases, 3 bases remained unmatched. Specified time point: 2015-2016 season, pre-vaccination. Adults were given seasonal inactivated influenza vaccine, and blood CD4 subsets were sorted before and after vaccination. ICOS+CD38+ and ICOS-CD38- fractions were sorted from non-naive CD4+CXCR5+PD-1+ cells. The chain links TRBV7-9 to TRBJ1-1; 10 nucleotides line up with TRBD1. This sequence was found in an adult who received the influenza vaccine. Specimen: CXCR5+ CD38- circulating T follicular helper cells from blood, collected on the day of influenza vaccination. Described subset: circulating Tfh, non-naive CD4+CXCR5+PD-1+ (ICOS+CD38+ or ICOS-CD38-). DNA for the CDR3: TGTGCCAGCAGCGCGACAGGGGGCCTGAACACTGAAGCTTTCTTT. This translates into CASSATGGLNTEAFF.